This TCR beta chain originates from a study of blood T cell repertoires in COVID-19. Original processing notes: Counts of nucleated cells, estimated from reference gene primer amplification, were obtained. Sequencing used immunoSEQ multiplex PCR; TCRdb keeps in-frame clones, though not all of them. V, J and clone size reflect that table, while D and trimming were determined from the DNA. The sample consists of about 480,000 clones, approximately 87% of them appearing once. The CDR3 runs 15 residues. The J segment lost 2 bases and the V segment lost 5 bases, leaving 6 bases of the junction unmatched. CDR1 and CDR2 (germline): KGHDR, SFDVKD.

Sequenced: PBMCs or T cells enriched from blood (not recorded which). The J gene is TRBJ2-3, the V gene TRBV24-1, with 7 bases fitting TRBD2. This clonotype originated in a woman aged 40 to 50 who had recovered from COVID-19. The CDR3: CATSGASGYTDTQYF. CDR3 DNA: TGTGCCACCAGTGGGGCTAGCGGTTACACAGATACGCAGTATTTT.